The T cell receptor (beta chain) under discussion was sequenced for a study of T-cell memory formation after mild COVID-19. Deletions cut 8 bases from V and 0 bases from J, with 11 bases between. CDR1 and CDR2 from the germline V gene are MNHEY and SMNVEV (reference sequence). The CDR3 runs to 14 residues. MiXCR, run by TCRdb on the 5' RACE reads, gives a single entry per CDR3 protein. This table holds 470,000 or so distinct CDR3 sequences, roughly 17% found once. The sample holds a few counts of this clonotype. The receptor comes from a man between 18 and 29 years old who had mild COVID-19 (a few samples of this study predate the infection). Cell type and time point are not known. V gene TRBV27 combines with J gene TRBJ1-3, with D uncertain. The sample consisted of PBMCs or a T cell subset sorted from them (not recorded which). The CDR3 DNA reads as TGTGCCAGCCAAACAACAAGCTCTGGAAACACCATATATTTT. This encodes CASQTTSSGNTIYF.